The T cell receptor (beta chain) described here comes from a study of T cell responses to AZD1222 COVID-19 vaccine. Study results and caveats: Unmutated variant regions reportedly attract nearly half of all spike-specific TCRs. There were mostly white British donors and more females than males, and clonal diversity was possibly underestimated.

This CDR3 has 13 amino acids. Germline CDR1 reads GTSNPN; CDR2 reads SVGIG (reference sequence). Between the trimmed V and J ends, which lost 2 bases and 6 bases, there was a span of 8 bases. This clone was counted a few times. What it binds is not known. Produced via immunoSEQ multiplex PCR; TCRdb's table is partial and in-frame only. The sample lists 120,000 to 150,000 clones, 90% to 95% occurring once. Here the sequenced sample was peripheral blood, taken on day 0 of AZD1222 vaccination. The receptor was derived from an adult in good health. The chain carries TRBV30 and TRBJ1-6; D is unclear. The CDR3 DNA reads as TGTGCCTGGAGTTCCCGGGTTAATTCACCCCTCCACTTT. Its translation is CAWSSRVNSPLHF.